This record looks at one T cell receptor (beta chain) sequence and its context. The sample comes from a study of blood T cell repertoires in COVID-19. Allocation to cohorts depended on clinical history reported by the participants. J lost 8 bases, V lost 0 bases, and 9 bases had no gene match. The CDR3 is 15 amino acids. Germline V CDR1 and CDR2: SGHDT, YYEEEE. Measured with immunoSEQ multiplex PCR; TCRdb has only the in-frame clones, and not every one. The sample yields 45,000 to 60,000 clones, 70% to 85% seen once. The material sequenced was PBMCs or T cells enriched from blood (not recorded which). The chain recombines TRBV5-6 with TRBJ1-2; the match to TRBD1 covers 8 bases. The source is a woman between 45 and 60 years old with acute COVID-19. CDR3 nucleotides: TGTGCCAGCAGCTTGGAGCAGGGGGCGCTTCGAGGCTACACCTTC. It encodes CASSLEQGALRGYTF.